These 23 T cell receptor beta chains originate from one sample sequenced in a study of T cells in narcolepsy. Only in-frame clones appear in the TCRdb table, and some are missing; sequencing was by immunoSEQ multiplex PCR. The table includes tens of thousands of clones, less than 65% detected once. Input material: memory (CD45RA-) CD4+ T cells from blood. Receptor source: a human donor in good health.

The rearrangement links TRBV7-6 to TRBJ2-3; tentatively, D is TRBD1 (6 bases). CDR3 length: 16 residues. The germline V and J ends were trimmed by 1 base and 8 bases, with 19 bases remaining between them. The germline V gene has CDR1 SGHVS and CDR2 FNYEAQ. The CDR3 nucleotides read TGTGCCAGCAGCTTAGGACAGGCCGCCCTATGGGGTACGCAGTATTTT. This sequence encodes CASSLGQAALWGTQYF.

In its sample, this clone was seen a few times. The rearrangement joins TRBV29-1 to TRBJ2-3; D perhaps matches TRBD2 (5 bases). Germline loops: CDR1 SQVTM, CDR2 ANQGSEA. Trimming pared 6 bases from V and 2 bases from J, leaving 9 bases between. This CDR3 is 12 amino acids long. The CDR3 reads CSVGVNTDTQYF. CDR3 nucleotide sequence: TGCAGCGTCGGGGTCAACACAGATACGCAGTATTTT.

This clone was detected a few times. This chain uses TRBV5-1 with TRBJ2-1, with D possibly matching TRBD1 (6 bases). V gave up 3 bases and J gave up 9 bases, with 13 bases separating them. Germline V gene sequence: CDR1 SGHRS, CDR2 YFSETQ. The CDR3 loop spans 13 amino acids. This CDR3 reads CASSYGTPLEQFF. In DNA form, the CDR3 reads TGCGCCAGCAGCTACGGGACACCCCTTGAGCAGTTCTTC.

This rearrangement joins TRBV6-1 to TRBJ1-5, with 9 bases lining up with TRBD1. The CDR3 extends over 13 amino acids. Germline CDR1 is MNHNS and CDR2 is SASEGT. V dropped 4 bases and J dropped 6; count of bases not matched to a gene: 1. For the CDR3, the DNA is TGTGCCAGCAGTGGACAGGGGGGTCAGCCCCAGCATTTT. It codes for CASSGQGGQPQHF.

J is TRBJ2-5 and V is TRBV25-1, with D hard to call. This CDR3 is 10 amino acids long. V lost 6 bases to trimming and J lost 2 bases, with 1 base between them. In germline, CDR1 is MGHDK, CDR2 SYGVNS. The CDR3 coding sequence is TGTGCCAGCAGGCAAGAGACCCAGTACTTC. This codes for CASRQETQYF.

The chain has TRBV5-1 and TRBJ2-7; 12 nucleotides agree with TRBD2. Germline CDR1 and CDR2: SGHRS and YFSETQ. V lost 3 bases and J lost 3; bases outside the gene matches: 4. The CDR3 has 15 amino acids. As DNA, the CDR3 is TGCGCCAGCAGCTACGGACTAGCGGGGATCTACGAGCAGTACTTC. Translation gives CASSYGLAGIYEQYF.

V gene TRBV7-2 combines with J gene TRBJ2-5; D possibly corresponds to TRBD2 (6 bases). The CDR3 is 15 amino acids. The ends were cut back, 3 bases at V and 5 bases at J, with 16 bases in the middle. CDR1 and CDR2 (germline): SGHTA, FQGNSA. CDR3 amino acids: CASSLGGSGRETQYF. Written as DNA, the CDR3 is TGTGCCAGCAGCTTGGGGGGAAGCGGTAGGGAGACCCAGTACTTC. The complete variable domain, with remaining parts taken from reference TRBV7-2 and TRBJ2-5, reads GAGVSQSPSNKVTEKGKDVELRCDPISGHTALYWYRQSLGQGLEFLIYFQGNSAPDKSGLPSDRFSAERTGGSVSTLTIQRTQQEDSAVYLCASSLGGSGRETQYFGPGTRLLVL.

This clone was seen only a few times. This chain uses TRBV10-2 with TRBJ1-2, with D maybe TRBD1 (6 bases). Germline V CDR1 and CDR2: WSHSY, SAAADI. V was cut by 6 bases and J by 2 bases, with 16 bases left in between. The CDR3 is 15 amino acids. The CDR3 region has the DNA TGCGCCAGCAGCCCGGACAGCGGCAAGAACTATGGCTACACCTTC. The encoded protein is CASSPDSGKNYGYTF.

The chain combines TRBV2 with TRBJ1-1; no definite D call. The CDR3 is 13 amino acids. V was pared by 2 bases and J by 3 bases, with 7 bases between. CDR1 and CDR2 from the germline V gene are SNHLY and FYNNEI. In nucleotides, the CDR3 is TGTGCCAGCAGTGAATTAGAAGACACTGAAGCTTTCTTT. It encodes CASSELEDTEAFF.

The chain combines TRBV30 with TRBJ1-1; D is uncertain. Deletions cut 3 bases from V and 5 bases from J, with 10 bases between. The CDR3 loop spans 12 amino acids. The germline CDR1 and CDR2 sequences are GTSNPN and SVGIG (reference sequence). The CDR3 sequence is CAWRARRTEAFF. As DNA, the CDR3 is TGTGCCTGGAGGGCCCGGAGGACTGAAGCTTTCTTT.

This sequence joins TRBV6-6 and TRBJ1-2; 10 bases agree with TRBD1. V gave up 6 bases and J gave up 0 bases; unmatched junction bases: 4. The CDR3 loop spans 15 amino acids. Looked up from germline, CDR1 is MNHNY and CDR2 is SVGAGI (reference sequence). CDR3 amino acids: CASRDRGVANYGYTF. CDR3 coding DNA: TGTGCCAGCAGGGACAGGGGGGTAGCTAACTATGGCTACACCTTC.

The gene calls are TRBV30 and TRBJ2-3; 7 bases agree with TRBD2. The CDR3 loop spans 16 amino acids. Per germline, CDR1 GTSNPN and CDR2 SVGIG (reference sequence). With V trimmed by 1 base and J by 3 bases, 10 bases remained unmatched. The CDR3 sequence is CAWSGPMGGRTDTQYF. As DNA, the CDR3 is TGTGCCTGGAGTGGACCCATGGGGGGGAGAACAGATACGCAGTATTTT.

The V and J genes are TRBV6-1 and TRBJ2-5; TRBD1 might be the D (5 bases). The CDR3 is 13 amino acids. Germline loops: CDR1 MNHNS, CDR2 SASEGT. Trimming removed 7 bases from V and 0 bases from J, with 9 bases in between. The CDR3 sequence: CASIRTHQETQYF. The CDR3, as DNA: TGTGCCAGCATCAGGACACACCAAGAGACCCAGTACTTC.

CDR3 DNA: TGTGCCAGCAGCTTAACCGGGACTAGCTCGGTAGAGACCCAGTACTTC. As protein: CASSLTGTSSVETQYF. The chain carries TRBV7-6 and TRBJ2-5; 9 nucleotides line up with TRBD2. The CDR3 length is 16 residues. CDR1 is SGHVS, CDR2 FNYEAQ, per germline. V lost 2 bases and J lost 4; bases outside the gene matches: 8. Full variable domain (rest looked up from reference TRBV7-6 and TRBJ2-5): GAGVSQSPRYKVTKRGQDVALRCDPISGHVSLYWYRQALGQGPEFLTYFNYEAQQDKSGLPNDRFSAERPEGSISTLTIQRTEQRDSAMYRCASSLTGTSSVETQYFGPGTRLLVL.

The rearrangement uses TRBV6-5 and TRBJ1-2; a weak D match, TRBD1 (6 bases). The CDR3 is 16 amino acids. CDR1 and CDR2 from the germline V gene are MNHEY and SVGAGI. Trimming cost V 4 bases and J 0 bases, with 15 bases left between them. This CDR3 reads CASSSGGLSPNYGYTF. DNA for the CDR3: TGTGCCAGCAGTTCGGGGGGGCTCTCCCCTAACTATGGCTACACCTTC.

The gene calls are TRBV5-1 and TRBJ2-6, with D perhaps TRBD1 or TRBD2 (5 bases each). Trimming cost V 7 bases and J 2 bases, with 13 bases left between them. Germline lookup yields CDR1 SGHRS and CDR2 YFSETQ. This CDR3 region has 15 residues. The CDR3 is CASGDGQPGANVLTF. The CDR3 DNA sequence: TGCGCCAGCGGGGACGGCCAACCTGGGGCCAACGTCCTGACTTTC.

This clone was observed a few times. The J gene is TRBJ1-2, the V gene TRBV5-4; 7 bases align to TRBD1. The CDR3 extends over 15 amino acids. With V trimmed by 2 bases and J by 5 bases, 9 bases remained unmatched. Germline V CDR1 and CDR2: SGHNT, YYREEE (reference sequence). The CDR3 DNA is TGTGCCAGCAGCTTCCCACAGGGGCGGGGATATGGCTACACCTTC. This encodes CASSFPQGRGYGYTF.

CDR3 amino acids: CASSDRGRGYGYTF. The CDR3 region has the DNA TGTGCCAGCAGTGACAGGGGTAGAGGCTATGGCTACACCTTC. The chain has TRBV6-6 and TRBJ1-2; TRBD1 aligns across 8 bases. The CDR3 is 14 residues long. Germline CDR1 and CDR2: MNHNY and SVGAGI (reference sequence). Unmatched junction bases numbered 6, after V lost 5 bases and J lost 4 bases.

The table lists this clone with a few counts. The rearrangement uses TRBV30 and TRBJ1-6; D possibly corresponds to TRBD1 (5 bases). Germline V lookup: CDR1 GTSNPN, CDR2 SVGIG (reference sequence). CDR3 length: 14 amino acids. V lost 2 bases, J lost 7 bases, and 12 bases lay in between. The DNA of the CDR3 is TGTGCCTGGAGTACGGACCGGGGGAATTCACCCCTCCACTTT. It encodes CAWSTDRGNSPLHF.

This clone was observed once. This chain connects TRBV9 to TRBJ1-3; D is undetermined. CDR1 SGDLS and CDR2 YYNGEE come from the germline V gene. The CDR3 covers 14 residues. Trimming shortened V by 0 bases and J by 0 bases, and 4 bases separated the two germline ends. This CDR3 reads CASSVALSGNTIYF. DNA for the CDR3: TGTGCCAGCAGCGTAGCCCTCTCTGGAAACACCATATATTTT.

The chain uses TRBV7-9 and TRBJ2-5; no clear D gene. CDR1 SEHNR and CDR2 FQNEAQ come from the germline V gene (reference sequence). Between the trimmed V and J ends, which lost 1 base and 7 bases, there was a span of 4 bases. CDR3 length: 11 amino acids. The CDR3 DNA reads TGTGCCAGCAGCTTAGACGTGACCCAGTACTTC. Its protein is CASSLDVTQYF. The whole variable domain, filled in from reference TRBV7-9 and TRBJ2-5, reads DTGVSQNPRHKITKRGQNVTFRCDPISEHNRLYWYRQTLGQGPEFLTYFQNEAQLEKSRLLSDRFSAERPKGSFSTLEIQRTEQGDSAMYLCASSLDVTQYFGPGTRLLVL.

J is TRBJ2-3 and V is TRBV2; D gene ambiguous. Germline CDR1 and CDR2: SNHLY and FYNNEI. The CDR3 has 8 residues. Trimming took 7 bases from V and 10 from J, leaving 3 bases between them. The CDR3 reads CASNPQYF. The CDR3 bases are TGTGCCAGCAATCCGCAGTATTTT.

This clone came up once. The rearrangement links TRBV30 to TRBJ1-3, with D unclear. Trimming took 4 bases from V and 3 from J, leaving 13 bases between them. The CDR3 consists of 14 residues. CDR1 and CDR2 from the germline V gene are GTSNPN and SVGIG (reference sequence). The CDR3 is CAWMVLGGGNTIYF. DNA for the CDR3: TGTGCCTGGATGGTCCTGGGCGGTGGAAACACCATATATTTT. The full variable domain, its missing parts supplied by reference TRBV30 and TRBJ1-3, is SQTIHQWPATLVQPVGSPLSLECTVEGTSNPNLYWYRQAAGRGLQLLFYSVGIGQISSEVPQNLSASRPQDRQFILSSKKLLLSDSGFYLCAWMVLGGGNTIYFGEGSWLTVV.